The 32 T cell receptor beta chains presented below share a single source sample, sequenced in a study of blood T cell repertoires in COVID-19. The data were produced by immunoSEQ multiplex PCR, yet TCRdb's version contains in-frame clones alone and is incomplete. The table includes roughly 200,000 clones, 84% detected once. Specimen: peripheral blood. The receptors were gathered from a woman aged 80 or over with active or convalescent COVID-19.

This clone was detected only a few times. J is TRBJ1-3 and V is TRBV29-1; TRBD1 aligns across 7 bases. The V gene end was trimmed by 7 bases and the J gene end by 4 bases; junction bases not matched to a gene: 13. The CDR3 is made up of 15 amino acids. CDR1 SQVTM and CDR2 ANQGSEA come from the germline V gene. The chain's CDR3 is CSAYEGARAGNTIYF. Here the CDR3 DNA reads TGCAGCGCCTATGAGGGGGCTAGGGCGGGAAACACCATATATTTT.

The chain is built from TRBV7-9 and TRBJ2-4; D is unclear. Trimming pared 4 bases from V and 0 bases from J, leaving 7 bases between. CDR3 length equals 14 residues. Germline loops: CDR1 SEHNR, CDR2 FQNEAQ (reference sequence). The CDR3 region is CASSWLLAKNIQYF. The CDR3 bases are TGTGCCAGCAGCTGGTTACTAGCCAAAAACATTCAGTACTTC.

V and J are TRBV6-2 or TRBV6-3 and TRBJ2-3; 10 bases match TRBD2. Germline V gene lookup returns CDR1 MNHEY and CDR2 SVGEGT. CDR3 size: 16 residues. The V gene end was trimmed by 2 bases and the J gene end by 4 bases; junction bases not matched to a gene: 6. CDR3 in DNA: TGTGCCAGCAGTTACGGGCTAGCGGGAGCAGCAGATACGCAGTATTTT. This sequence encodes CASSYGLAGAADTQYF.

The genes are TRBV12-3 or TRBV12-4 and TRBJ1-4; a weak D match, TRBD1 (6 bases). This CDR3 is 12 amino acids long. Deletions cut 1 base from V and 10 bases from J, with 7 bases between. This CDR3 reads CASSLEGVKLFF. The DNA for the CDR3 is TGTGCCAGCAGTTTAGAGGGGGTAAAACTGTTTTTT.

CDR3 residues: CASSRRAYGYTF. As DNA, the CDR3 is TGTGCCAGCAGCCGCAGGGCCTATGGCTACACCTTC. The V and J genes are TRBV28 and TRBJ1-2; D possibly corresponds to TRBD1 (5 bases). Per germline, CDR1 MDHEN and CDR2 SYDVKM. V was pared by 6 bases and J by 4 bases, with 9 bases between. This CDR3 is 12 amino acids long.

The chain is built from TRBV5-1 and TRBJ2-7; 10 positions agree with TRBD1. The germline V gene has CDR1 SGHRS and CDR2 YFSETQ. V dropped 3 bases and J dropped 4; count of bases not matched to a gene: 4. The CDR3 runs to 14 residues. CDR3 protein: CASSYRDRGYEQYF. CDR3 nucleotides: TGCGCCAGCAGCTACCGGGACAGGGGATACGAGCAGTACTTC.

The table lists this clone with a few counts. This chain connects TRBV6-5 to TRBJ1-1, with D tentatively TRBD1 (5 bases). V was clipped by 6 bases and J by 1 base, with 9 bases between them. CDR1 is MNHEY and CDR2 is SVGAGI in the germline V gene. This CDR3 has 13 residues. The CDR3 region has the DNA TGTGCCAGCAGAACCACAGGGAACACTGAAGCTTTCTTT. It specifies CASRTTGNTEAFF.

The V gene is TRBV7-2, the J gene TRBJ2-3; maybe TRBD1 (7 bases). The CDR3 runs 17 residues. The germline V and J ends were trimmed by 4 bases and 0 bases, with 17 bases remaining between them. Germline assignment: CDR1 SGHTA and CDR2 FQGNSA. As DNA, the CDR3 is TGTGCCAGCAGCTCCCCTAGGGGGCGGGGTAGCACAGATACGCAGTATTTT. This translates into CASSSPRGRGSTDTQYF.

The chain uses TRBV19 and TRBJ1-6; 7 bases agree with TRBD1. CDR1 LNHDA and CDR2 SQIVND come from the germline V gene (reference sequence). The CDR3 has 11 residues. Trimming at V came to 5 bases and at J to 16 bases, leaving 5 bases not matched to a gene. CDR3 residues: CASSASDRLHF. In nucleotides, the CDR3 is TGTGCCAGTAGTGCCTCGGACAGGCTCCACTTT.

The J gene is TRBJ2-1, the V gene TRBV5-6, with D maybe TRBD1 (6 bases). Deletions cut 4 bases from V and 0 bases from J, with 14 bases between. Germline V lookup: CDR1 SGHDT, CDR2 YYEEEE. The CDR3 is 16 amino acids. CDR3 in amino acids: CASSTDRGISYNEQFF. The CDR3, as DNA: TGTGCCAGCAGCACGGACAGAGGCATCTCCTACAATGAGCAGTTCTTC.

The CDR3 here is CASSSGVPYEQYF. CDR3 coding DNA: TGTGCCAGCAGTTCAGGCGTGCCCTACGAGCAGTACTTC. The rearrangement links TRBV28 to TRBJ2-7; no clear D. The V and J ends lost 4 bases and 2 bases respectively, with 9 bases between them. Germline V CDR1 and CDR2: MDHEN, SYDVKM. The CDR3 loop spans 13 amino acids.

The CDR3: CASSLNTGDGETQYF. Here the CDR3 DNA reads TGCGCCAGCAGCTTGAACACAGGGGATGGAGAGACCCAGTACTTC. This chain uses TRBV5-1 with TRBJ2-5, with 7 bases that match TRBD1. With 1 base clipped from V and 4 bases from J, the junction kept 7 bases outside the gene matches. Per germline, CDR1 SGHRS and CDR2 YFSETQ. CDR3 size: 15 residues.

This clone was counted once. CDR3 sequence: CASGVTPGQGAVGNQPQHF. DNA of the CDR3: TGTGCCAGCGGGGTTACACCGGGACAGGGGGCTGTGGGCAATCAGCCCCAGCATTTT. This sequence joins TRBV21-1 and TRBJ1-5; no DNA check was done on the table's D call, TRBD1. TRBV21-1 is annotated as a pseudogene. The CDR3 sequence is 19 residues long.

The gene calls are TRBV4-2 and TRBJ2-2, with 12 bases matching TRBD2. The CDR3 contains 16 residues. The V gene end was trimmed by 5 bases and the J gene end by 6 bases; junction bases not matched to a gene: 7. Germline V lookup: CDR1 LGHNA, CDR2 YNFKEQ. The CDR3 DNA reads TGTGCCAGCAGCGAAAGACTAGCGGGAGCAGCCGGGGAGCTGTTTTTT. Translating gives CASSERLAGAAGELFF.

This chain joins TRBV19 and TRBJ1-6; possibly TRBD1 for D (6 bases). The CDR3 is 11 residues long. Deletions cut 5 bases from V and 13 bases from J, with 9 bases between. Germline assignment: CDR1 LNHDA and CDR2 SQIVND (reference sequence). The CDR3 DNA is TGTGCCAGTAGTCATCAGGGGCCCCTCCACTTT. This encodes CASSHQGPLHF.

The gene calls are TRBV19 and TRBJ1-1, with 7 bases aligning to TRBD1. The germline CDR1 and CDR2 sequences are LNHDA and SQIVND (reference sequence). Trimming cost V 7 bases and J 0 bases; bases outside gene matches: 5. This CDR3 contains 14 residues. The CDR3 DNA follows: TGTGCCAGTAAAATACAGGGGTTGAACACTGAAGCTTTCTTT. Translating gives CASKIQGLNTEAFF.

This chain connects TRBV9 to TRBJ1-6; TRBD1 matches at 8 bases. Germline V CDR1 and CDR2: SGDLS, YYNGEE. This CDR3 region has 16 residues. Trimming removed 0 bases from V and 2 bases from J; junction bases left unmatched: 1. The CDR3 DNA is TGTGCCAGCAGCGTAGGGACAGGGACCTATAATTCACCCCTCCACTTT. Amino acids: CASSVGTGTYNSPLHF.

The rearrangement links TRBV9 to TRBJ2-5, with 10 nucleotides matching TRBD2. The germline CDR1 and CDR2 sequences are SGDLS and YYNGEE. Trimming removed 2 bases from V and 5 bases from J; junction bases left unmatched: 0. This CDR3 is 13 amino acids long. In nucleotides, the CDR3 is TGTGCCAGCAGCGTTAGCGGGGGGGAGACCCAGTACTTC. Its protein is CASSVSGGETQYF.

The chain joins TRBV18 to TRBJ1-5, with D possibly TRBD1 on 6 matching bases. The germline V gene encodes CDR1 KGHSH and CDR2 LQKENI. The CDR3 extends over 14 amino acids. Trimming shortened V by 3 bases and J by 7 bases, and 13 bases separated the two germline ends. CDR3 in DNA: TGTGCCAGCTCACCGGAAGGGGGTGGACAGCCCCAGCATTTT. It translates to CASSPEGGGQPQHF.

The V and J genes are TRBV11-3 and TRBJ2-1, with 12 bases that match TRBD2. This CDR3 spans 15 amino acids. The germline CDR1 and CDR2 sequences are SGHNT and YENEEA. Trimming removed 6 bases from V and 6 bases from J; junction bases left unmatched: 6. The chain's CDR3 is CASSSLAGGRNEQFF. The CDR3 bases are TGTGCCAGCAGTTCACTAGCGGGGGGCCGCAATGAGCAGTTCTTC.

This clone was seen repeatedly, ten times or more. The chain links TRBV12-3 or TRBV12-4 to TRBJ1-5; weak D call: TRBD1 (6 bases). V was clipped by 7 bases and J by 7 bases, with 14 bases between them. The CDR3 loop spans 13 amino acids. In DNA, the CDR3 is TGTGCCAGCAAACAGGGTTTTCGGCAGCCCCAGCATTTT. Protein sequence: CASKQGFRQPQHF.

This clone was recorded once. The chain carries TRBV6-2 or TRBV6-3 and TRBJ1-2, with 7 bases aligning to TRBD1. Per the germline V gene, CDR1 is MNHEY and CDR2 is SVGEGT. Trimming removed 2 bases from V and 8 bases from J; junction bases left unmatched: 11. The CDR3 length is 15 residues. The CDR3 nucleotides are TGTGCCAGCAGTTACGGGGGACAGACCCCTATCGGCTACACCTTC. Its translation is CASSYGGQTPIGYTF.

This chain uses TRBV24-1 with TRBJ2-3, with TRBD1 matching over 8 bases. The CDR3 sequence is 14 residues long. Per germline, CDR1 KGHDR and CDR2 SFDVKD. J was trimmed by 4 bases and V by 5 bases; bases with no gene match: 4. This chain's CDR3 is CATSVDRGPDTQYF. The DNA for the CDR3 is TGTGCCACCAGTGTTGACAGGGGTCCAGATACGCAGTATTTT.

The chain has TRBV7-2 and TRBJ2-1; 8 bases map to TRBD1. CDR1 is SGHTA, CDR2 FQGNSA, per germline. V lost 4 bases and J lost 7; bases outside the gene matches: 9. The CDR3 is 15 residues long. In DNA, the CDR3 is TGTGCCAGCAGCTCCCGGAGGGACAGGCTTAATGAGCAGTTCTTC. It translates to CASSSRRDRLNEQFF.

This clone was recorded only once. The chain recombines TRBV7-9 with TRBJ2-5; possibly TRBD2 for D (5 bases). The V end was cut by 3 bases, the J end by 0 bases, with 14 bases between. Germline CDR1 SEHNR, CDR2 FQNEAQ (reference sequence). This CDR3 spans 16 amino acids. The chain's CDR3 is CASSFGGRRNQETQYF. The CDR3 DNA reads TGTGCCAGCAGCTTTGGAGGCCGACGGAACCAAGAGACCCAGTACTTC.

The CDR3 spells CASSFYGFSYNEQFF. Written as DNA, the CDR3 is TGTGCCAGCAGCTTTTACGGGTTCTCCTACAATGAGCAGTTCTTC. This sequence joins TRBV11-2 and TRBJ2-1; no reliable D call. The CDR3 spans 15 residues. The ends were cut back, 3 bases at V and 0 bases at J, with 9 bases in the middle. Per the germline V gene, CDR1 is SGHAT and CDR2 is FQNNGV.

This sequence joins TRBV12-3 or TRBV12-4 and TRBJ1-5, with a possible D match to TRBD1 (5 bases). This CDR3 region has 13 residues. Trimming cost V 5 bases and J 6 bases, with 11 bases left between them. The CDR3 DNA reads TGTGCCAGCAGTGTCAGGGTTATTCAGCCCCAGCATTTT. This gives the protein CASSVRVIQPQHF.

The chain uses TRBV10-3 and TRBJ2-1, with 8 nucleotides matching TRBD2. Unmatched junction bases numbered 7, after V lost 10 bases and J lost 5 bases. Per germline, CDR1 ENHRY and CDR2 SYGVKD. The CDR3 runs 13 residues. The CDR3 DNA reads TGTGCCACCCGGGGGGGGAAAAACAATGAGCAGTTCTTC. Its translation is CATRGGKNNEQFF.

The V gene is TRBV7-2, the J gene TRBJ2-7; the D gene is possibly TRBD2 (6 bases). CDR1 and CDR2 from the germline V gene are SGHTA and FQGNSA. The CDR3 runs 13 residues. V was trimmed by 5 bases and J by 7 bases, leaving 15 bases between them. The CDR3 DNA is TGTGCCAGCAGCGCAGGCGGGACGGGAGAGCAGTACTTC. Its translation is CASSAGGTGEQYF.

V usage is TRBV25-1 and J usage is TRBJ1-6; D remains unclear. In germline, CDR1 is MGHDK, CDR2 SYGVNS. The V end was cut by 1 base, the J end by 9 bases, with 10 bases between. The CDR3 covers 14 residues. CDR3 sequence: CASSEFNVGSPLHF. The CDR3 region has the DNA TGTGCCAGCAGTGAATTTAATGTCGGTTCACCCCTCCACTTT.

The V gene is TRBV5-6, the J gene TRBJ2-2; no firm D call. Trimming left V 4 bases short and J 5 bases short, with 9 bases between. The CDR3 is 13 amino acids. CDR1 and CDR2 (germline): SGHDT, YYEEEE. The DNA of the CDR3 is TGTGCCAGCAGCCTACGGTGGACCGGGGAGCTGTTTTTT. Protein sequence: CASSLRWTGELFF. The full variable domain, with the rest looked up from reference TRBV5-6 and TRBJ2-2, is DAGVTQSPTHLIKTRGQQVTLRCSPKSGHDTVSWYQQALGQGPQFIFQYYEEEERQRGNFPDRFSGHQFPNYSSELNVNALLLGDSALYLCASSLRWTGELFFGEGSRLTVL.

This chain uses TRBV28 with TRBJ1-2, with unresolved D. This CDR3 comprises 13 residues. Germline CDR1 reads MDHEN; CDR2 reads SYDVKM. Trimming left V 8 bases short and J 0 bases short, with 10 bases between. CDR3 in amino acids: CASSYAANYGYTF. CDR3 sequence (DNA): TGTGCCAGCTCCTATGCTGCTAACTATGGCTACACCTTC.